These 15 T cell receptor beta chains came from one sample sequenced in a study of T cell responses to AZD1222 COVID-19 vaccine. Profiling relied on immunoSEQ multiplex PCR, and the TCRdb table lists in-frame clones only, not all of them. Found here are about 45,000 clones, around nine tenths of them singletons; the top ten hold about 1.1%. Sequencing was performed on peripheral blood, taken 28 days after the second AZD1222 dose. These receptors were collected from an adult who received the AZD1222 COVID-19 vaccine.

The V and J genes are TRBV5-5 and TRBJ1-1; unclear D gene. Per the germline V gene, CDR1 is SGHKS and CDR2 is YYEKEE (reference sequence). CDR3 size: 14 residues. The V and J ends lost 4 bases and 3 bases respectively, with 13 bases between them. This CDR3 reads CASSGPHGDTEAFF. The CDR3 region has the DNA TGTGCCAGCAGCGGACCCCATGGGGACACTGAAGCTTTCTTT. Full variable domain (outside the CDR3, taken from reference TRBV5-5 and TRBJ1-1): DAGVTQSPTHLIKTRGQQVTLRCSPISGHKSVSWYQQVLGQGPQFIFQYYEKEERGRGNFPDRFSARQFPNYSSELNVNALLLGDSALYLCASSGPHGDTEAFFGQGTRLTVV.

The V and J genes are TRBV25-1 and TRBJ1-4, with 7 positions matching TRBD1. Germline CDR1 and CDR2: MGHDK and SYGVNS. CDR3 length equals 16 residues. V gave up 5 bases and J gave up 0 bases; unmatched junction bases: 6. This chain's CDR3 is CASSKTGLATNEKLFF. Here the CDR3 DNA reads TGTGCCAGCAGTAAGACAGGGCTAGCAACTAATGAAAAACTGTTTTTT.

The CDR3 here is CASNPGLAGAGAKNIQYF. The CDR3 DNA is TGTGCCAGCAACCCGGGACTAGCGGGAGCGGGGGCCAAAAACATTCAGTACTTC. The rearrangement joins TRBV6-2 or TRBV6-3 to TRBJ2-4; 14 bases agree with TRBD2. The germline V gene encodes CDR1 MNHEY and CDR2 SVGEGT. The CDR3 consists of 18 residues. V lost 7 bases to trimming and J lost 1 base; unmatched junction nucleotides: 9.

The V call is TRBV7-2, the J call TRBJ2-1; 8 bases are a match to TRBD1. Unmatched junction bases numbered 5, after V lost 1 base and J lost 6 bases. The CDR3 covers 15 residues. CDR1 SGHTA and CDR2 FQGNSA come from the germline V gene. The CDR3 DNA reads as TGTGCCAGCAGCTTAGTGGGACAGGCCGGCAATGAGCAGTTCTTC. Its protein is CASSLVGQAGNEQFF. Full variable domain (rest looked up from reference TRBV7-2 and TRBJ2-1): GAGVSQSPSNKVTEKGKDVELRCDPISGHTALYWYRQSLGQGLEFLIYFQGNSAPDKSGLPSDRFSAERTGGSVSTLTIQRTQQEDSAVYLCASSLVGQAGNEQFFGPGTRLTVL.

The chain has TRBV29-1 and TRBJ2-3, with TRBD1 matching 11 bases. Germline lookup yields CDR1 SQVTM and CDR2 ANQGSEA. This CDR3 has 15 amino acids. Trimming took 0 bases from V and 5 from J; bases not matched to a gene: 4. This chain's CDR3 is CSVEDGDRGGDTQYF. In DNA form, the CDR3 reads TGCAGCGTTGAAGATGGGGACAGGGGGGGAGATACGCAGTATTTT.

The CDR3 loop is CASRGAGAGTDTQYF. Written as DNA, the CDR3 is TGTGCCAGCAGGGGAGCGGGAGCAGGGACAGATACGCAGTATTTT. This chain joins TRBV11-1 and TRBJ2-3; 8 bases are shared with TRBD2. Trimming took 6 bases from V and 3 from J; bases not matched to a gene: 8. The CDR3 has 15 amino acids. From germline, CDR1 is SGHAT and CDR2 FQDESV (reference sequence).

The gene calls are TRBV4-1 and TRBJ1-6; D possibly corresponds to TRBD1 (6 bases). The CDR3 is 15 amino acids. Trimming cost V 2 bases and J 7 bases, with 12 bases left between them. Per germline, CDR1 MGHRA and CDR2 YSYEKL. The CDR3 here is CASSQTGPGNSPLHF. CDR3 bases: TGCGCCAGCAGCCAAACAGGGCCGGGAAATTCACCCCTCCACTTT.

The chain carries TRBV7-9 and TRBJ2-7; 7 nucleotides match TRBD2. The junction had 16 bases not matched to a gene; V was cut back by 5 bases and J by 6 bases. The CDR3 has 16 residues. Germline V gives CDR1 SEHNR, CDR2 FQNEAQ (reference sequence). Here the CDR3 DNA reads TGTGCCAGCAGCCCGCGGCGTGGCGGGAGTTTTTCCGAGCAGTACTTC. Its protein product is CASSPRRGGSFSEQYF.

The chain joins TRBV29-1 to TRBJ1-2; tentatively, D is TRBD1 (5 bases). The germline CDR1 and CDR2 sequences are SQVTM and ANQGSEA. Trimming shortened V by 4 bases and J by 4 bases, and 7 bases separated the two germline ends. The CDR3 consists of 11 residues. CDR3 in DNA: TGCAGCGTTGGGGGGACCTATGGCTACACCTTC. Translating it yields CSVGGTYGYTF.

The gene calls are TRBV4-1 and TRBJ2-1; 7 nucleotides agree with TRBD2. Germline values: CDR1 MGHRA, CDR2 YSYEKL. This CDR3 contains 16 residues. The junction had 13 bases not matched to a gene; V was cut back by 1 base and J by 10 bases. The CDR3 nucleotides read TGCGCCAGCAGCCAAGCGTGGGCTAGCGGATCCCGGGAGCAGTTCTTC. It codes for CASSQAWASGSREQFF.

CDR3 coding DNA: TGCGCCAGCAGCGGGACAAGTAACACCGGGGAGCTGTTTTTT. This sequence encodes CASSGTSNTGELFF. The V and J genes are TRBV5-1 and TRBJ2-2; D is perhaps TRBD1 (6 bases). Germline V gene sequence: CDR1 SGHRS, CDR2 YFSETQ. The CDR3 runs 14 residues. Trimming stripped 4 bases from V and 2 bases from J, with 9 bases between.

This clone was observed a handful of times. The V and J genes are TRBV6-6 and TRBJ1-5; 9 bases line up with TRBD1. The CDR3 totals 17 residues. CDR1 and CDR2 (germline): MNHNY, SVGAGI (reference sequence). Trimming at V came to 5 bases and at J to 0 bases, leaving 8 bases not matched to a gene. This CDR3 reads CASSPGTGTNSNQPQHF. DNA for the CDR3: TGTGCCAGCAGTCCCGGGACAGGGACCAATAGCAATCAGCCCCAGCATTTT.

This chain's CDR3 is CASSPDYQGGYTF. CDR3 nucleotide sequence: TGTGCCAGCAGTCCGGACTACCAGGGGGGCTACACCTTC. V usage is TRBV2 and J usage is TRBJ1-2; the D gene is possibly TRBD1 (6 bases). This CDR3 contains 13 residues. Germline assignment: CDR1 SNHLY and CDR2 FYNNEI. V lost 5 bases and J lost 8, with 15 bases in between.

V gene TRBV5-1 combines with J gene TRBJ2-7; possibly TRBD1 or TRBD2 for D (5 bases each). Germline V lookup: CDR1 SGHRS, CDR2 YFSETQ. CDR3 length: 14 amino acids. V was trimmed by 4 bases and J by 2 bases, leaving 13 bases between them. Here the CDR3 DNA reads TGCGCCAGCAGCCACGGGACGGTTACCTACGAGCAGTACTTC. Translating gives CASSHGTVTYEQYF.

This rearrangement joins TRBV19 to TRBJ1-4; 9 nucleotides line up with TRBD1. The CDR3 loop spans 15 amino acids. The germline V gene has CDR1 LNHDA and CDR2 SQIVND (reference sequence). J was trimmed by 8 bases and V by 5 bases; bases with no gene match: 9. CDR3: CASSATGTGNEKLFF. The CDR3, as DNA: TGTGCCAGTAGTGCAACCGGGACAGGGAACGAAAAACTGTTTTTT.